A selection of T cell receptor beta chains follows, all from one sample in a study of glioma-infiltrating T cells after dendritic cell vaccination. TCRdb's copy holds only in-frame clones and misses some; the assay was immunoSEQ multiplex PCR. In the table there are 65,000 to 80,000 clones, approximately 80% of which are singletons. This specimen consisted of blood, obtained before dendritic cell vaccination. Receptors originate from a human donor with glioblastoma. CDR3s include the opening cysteine and the closing phenylalanine or tryptophan. The D gene is left open where the match is weak. The size field is filled for only some rows; it gives once, few, many or a size class.

NA	TRBV5-1	TRBJ2-7	NA	TGCGCCAGCAGCTTGTTATCGGGGATCTCCTACGAGCAGTACTTC	CASSLLSGISYEQYF
NA	TRBV5-1	TRBJ1-1	NA	TGCGCCAGCAGCTTGGGGGGCCAGATAAAAGAAGCTTTCTTT	CASSLGGQIKEAFF
NA	TRBV5-8	TRBJ2-5	NA	TGTGCCAGCAGCTTAGAGGGGGGGTACCAAGAGACCCAGTACTTC	CASSLEGGYQETQYF
NA	TRBV7-8	TRBJ1-2	NA	TGTGCCAGCAGCTTAGAGCGTGCATCTAACTATGGCTACACCTTC	CASSLERASNYGYTF
TRBD2	TRBV5-1	TRBJ2-1	NA	TGCGCCAGCAGCTTCGGACTAGCGGGGGACAATGAGCAGTTCTTC	CASSFGLAGDNEQFF
NA	TRBV5-1	TRBJ2-5	NA	TGCGCCAGCAGCCGGCGCGCAGGTGGGGAGGAGACCCAGTACTTC	CASSRRAGGEETQYF
TRBD2	TRBV9	TRBJ2-3	NA	TGTGCCAGCAGCGTAAATAGCGGGGGGTTTTCTAGCACAGATACGCAGTATTTT	CASSVNSGGFSSTDTQYF
NA	TRBV14	TRBJ1-1	NA	TGTGCCAGCAGCCCGTGGGCAACCCTGAACACTGAAGCTTTCTTT	CASSPWATLNTEAFF
NA	TRBV5-1	TRBJ2-5	NA	TGCGCCAGCAGCTTCACTGTATCGGGGCAAGAGACCCAGTACTTC	CASSFTVSGQETQYF
NA	TRBV5-6	TRBJ1-2	NA	TGTGCCAGCAGCTCATCCGATCCGGGAAACTATGGCTACACCTTC	CASSSSDPGNYGYTF
TRBD1	TRBV12-5	TRBJ1-1	NA	TGTGCTAGTGGTCCTGGGGACAGCATGAACACTGAAGCTTTCTTT	CASGPGDSMNTEAFF
NA	TRBV15	TRBJ1-5	few	TGTGCCACCAGCAGAGATAGGAATGACGCCAGGGGGCATTTT	CATSRDRNDARGHF
TRBD1	TRBV7-2	TRBJ2-7	NA	TGTGCCAGCAGTACAGGGGTTTTCGAGCAGTACTTC	CASSTGVFEQYF
TRBD2	TRBV4-2	TRBJ2-7	NA	TGTGCCAGCAGCCAAGCCCTCTCGGGGGGCTACGAGCAGTACTTC	CASSQALSGGYEQYF
NA	TRBV11-2	TRBJ1-3	NA	TGTGCCAGCAGCTTAGATGGCAGGGCTGGAAACACCATATATTTT	CASSLDGRAGNTIYF
NA	TRBV7-3	TRBJ2-1	NA	TGTGCCAGCAGCCCAGAAGTTACGGCGGGCAATGAGCAGTTCTTC	CASSPEVTAGNEQFF
TRBD1	TRBV7-2	TRBJ1-1	NA	TGTGCCAGCAGCTGGGACAGGGGGCGAGAAGCTTTCTTT	CASSWDRGREAFF
NA	TRBV7-8	TRBJ1-2	NA	TGTGCCAGCGGAGAGGACGGGACAATTGTTCGGTACACCTTC	CASGEDGTIVRYTF
NA	TRBV11-2	TRBJ2-3	NA	TGTGCCAGCAGCCGACTACCAGAGCCGCAGTATTTT	CASSRLPEPQYF
TRBD1	TRBV7-2	TRBJ2-7	NA	TGTGCCAGCAGCTTCTTAGACAGGGAGAACTACGAGCAGTACTTC	CASSFLDRENYEQYF
TRBD2	TRBV6-1	TRBJ2-3	NA	TGTGCCAGCAGTGTGGAAGCGGGAAGTCCCTTGGGTACGCAGTATTTT	CASSVEAGSPLGTQYF
NA	TRBV19	TRBJ1-4	NA	TGTGCCAGTAGTATCGGGGGCGGGAGAGCAACTAATGAAAAACTGTTTTTT	CASSIGGGRATNEKLFF
NA	TRBV29-1	TRBJ1-1	NA	TGCAGCGTTGCTCAGGGTACCACTGAAGCTTTCTTT	CSVAQGTTEAFF
TRBD1	TRBV5-1	TRBJ2-5	NA	TGCGCCAGCAGCCCTAACAGGGGGCAGGGGGAGACCCAGTACTTC	CASSPNRGQGETQYF
TRBD1	TRBV2	TRBJ2-6	NA	TGTGCCAGCAGTGAAGTAAGACAGGGGTACGGGGCCAACGTCCTGACTTTC	CASSEVRQGYGANVLTF
NA	TRBV7-3	TRBJ1-1	NA	TGTGCCAGCAGCTCCGGCGGGGTCATGAACACTGAAGCTTTCTTT	CASSSGGVMNTEAFF
TRBD1	TRBV7-9	TRBJ1-1	NA	TGTGCCAGCAGCTTAGGCCAGGGGGAAGGCACTGAAGCTTTCTTT	CASSLGQGEGTEAFF
NA	TRBV27	TRBJ2-1	NA	TGTGCCAGCAGTTTAGCTGCGGGATACAATGAGCAGTTCTTC	CASSLAAGYNEQFF
NA	TRBV30	TRBJ1-2	NA	TGTGCCTGGAGTGTTGGGGCAGGGGCCTCTAACTATGGCTACACCTTC	CAWSVGAGASNYGYTF